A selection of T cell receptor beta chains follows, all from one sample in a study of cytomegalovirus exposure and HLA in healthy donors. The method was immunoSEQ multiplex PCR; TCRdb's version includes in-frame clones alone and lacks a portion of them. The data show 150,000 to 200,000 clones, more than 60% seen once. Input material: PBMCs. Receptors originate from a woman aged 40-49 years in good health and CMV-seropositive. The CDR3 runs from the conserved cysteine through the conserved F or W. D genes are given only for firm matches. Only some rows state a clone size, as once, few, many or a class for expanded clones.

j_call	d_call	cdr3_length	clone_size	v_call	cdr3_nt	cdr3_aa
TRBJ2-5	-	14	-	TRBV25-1	TGTGCCAGCAGGCCGGACAGAAACCAAGGGGCCCAGTACTTC	CASRPDRNQGAQYF
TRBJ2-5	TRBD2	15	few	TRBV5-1	TGCGCCAGCAGCGGGAAGGCTAGCGGACAAGAGACCCAGTACTTC	CASSGKASGQETQYF
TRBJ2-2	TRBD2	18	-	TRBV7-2	TGTGCCAGCAGCAGGGGAGGGACTAGCGGGAGTCGAATCGGGGAGCTGTTTTTT	CASSRGGTSGSRIGELFF
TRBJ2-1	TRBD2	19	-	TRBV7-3	TGTGCCAGCAGCTTAAAACCTATAGCGGGGGAAAGCTCCTACAATGAGCAGTTCTTC	CASSLKPIAGESSYNEQFF
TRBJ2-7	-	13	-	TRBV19	TGTGCCAGTATGCGGACAGACCAGGACGAGCAGTACTTC	CASMRTDQDEQYF
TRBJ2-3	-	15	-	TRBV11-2	TGTGCCAGCAGCCGAAGGGCGGGAACCACAGATACGCAGTATTTT	CASSRRAGTTDTQYF
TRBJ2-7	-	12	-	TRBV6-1	TGTGCCAGTGCGGACTACTCCTACGAGCAGTACTTC	CASADYSYEQYF
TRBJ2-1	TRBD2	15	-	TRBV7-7	TGTGCTAGCAGTCTCGGGACTAGCGGCTACAATGAGCAGTTCTTC	CASSLGTSGYNEQFF
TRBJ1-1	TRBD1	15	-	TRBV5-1	TGCGCCAGCAGCGGGACAGGGGAGGATTACACTGAAGCTTTCTTT	CASSGTGEDYTEAFF
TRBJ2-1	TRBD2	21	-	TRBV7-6	TGTGCCAGCAGCATTCCCTCAACTAGCGGGAGACCAAGCTCCTCCTACAATGAGCAGTTCTTC	CASSIPSTSGRPSSSYNEQFF
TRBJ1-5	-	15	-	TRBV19	TGTGCCAGTAGTATAGCAGGGTTCGATAATCAGCCCCAGCATTTT	CASSIAGFDNQPQHF
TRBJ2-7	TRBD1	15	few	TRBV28	TGTGCCAGCAGTTTATTTCCAGGGGGCGGATACGAGCAGTACTTC	CASSLFPGGGYEQYF
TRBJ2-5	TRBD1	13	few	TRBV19	TGTGCCAGTAGGGACAGGCGTATGGAGACCCAGTACTTC	CASRDRRMETQYF
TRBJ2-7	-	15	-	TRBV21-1	TGTGCCAGCAGCAAAGCCGACTGGAGCTCCTACGAGCAGTACTTC	CASSKADWSSYEQYF
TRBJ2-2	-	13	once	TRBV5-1	TGCGCCAGCAGACAGGACGGCACCGGGGAGCTGTTTTTT	CASRQDGTGELFF
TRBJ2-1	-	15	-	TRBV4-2	TGTGCCAGCAGCCAAGACCGGGGACAATACAATGAGCAGTTCTTC	CASSQDRGQYNEQFF
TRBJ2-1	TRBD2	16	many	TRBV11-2	TGTGCCAGCAGCTTTATTAGCGGGAGCTCCTACAATGAGCAGTTCTTC	CASSFISGSSYNEQFF
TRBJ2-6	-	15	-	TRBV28	TGTGCCAGCAGTTTCAGGGGTCTGGGGGCCAACGTCCTGACTTTC	CASSFRGLGANVLTF
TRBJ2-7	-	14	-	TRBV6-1	-	CASILGTDTYEQYF
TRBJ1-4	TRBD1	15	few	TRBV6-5	TGTGCCAGCAGCACCGGGGACAGGGGCGGGGGAAAACTGTTTTTT	CASSTGDRGGGKLFF
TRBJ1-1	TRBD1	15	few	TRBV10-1	TGCGCCAGCAGTGAGTGGACAGGGGGCTTATCTGAAGCTTTCTTT	CASSEWTGGLSEAFF
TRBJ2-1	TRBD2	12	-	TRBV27	TGTGCCAGCAGTATTGGACTAGCGGGGCTAGTCTTC	CASSIGLAGLVF
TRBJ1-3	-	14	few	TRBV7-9	TGTGCCAGCAGCTTGGGGGACACAAGAAACACCATATATTTT	CASSLGDTRNTIYF
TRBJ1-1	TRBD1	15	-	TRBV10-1	TGCGCCAGCCTGGGACAGGACTATACGAACACTGAAGCTTTCTTT	CASLGQDYTNTEAFF
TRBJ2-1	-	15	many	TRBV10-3	TGTGCCATCAGTGAGCCCCGGGACAACGGCCCTGGGCAGTTCTTC	CAISEPRDNGPGQFF
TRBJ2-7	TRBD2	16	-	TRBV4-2	TGTGCCAGCAGCCAGCTAGCGGGAGGACTATCCTACGAGCAGTACTTC	CASSQLAGGLSYEQYF
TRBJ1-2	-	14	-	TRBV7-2	TGTGCCAGCAGCTTAGCGGTCCAGGGCTATGGCTACACCTTC	CASSLAVQGYGYTF
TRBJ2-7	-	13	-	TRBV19	TGTGCCAGTAGTATAGACAATTCCTACGAGCAGTACTTC	CASSIDNSYEQYF
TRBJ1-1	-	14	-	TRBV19	TGTGCCAGTAGCGAGGACACAGGAATCGCTGAAGCTTTCTTT	CASSEDTGIAEAFF
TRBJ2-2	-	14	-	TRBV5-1	TGCGCCAGCAGCTTGAACCCTCGGACCGGGGAGCTGTTTTTT	CASSLNPRTGELFF
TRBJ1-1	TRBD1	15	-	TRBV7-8	TGTGCCAGCAGCTTAGTTACAGGGGGCTACACTGAAGCTTTCTTT	CASSLVTGGYTEAFF
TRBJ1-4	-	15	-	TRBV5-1	TGCGCCAGCAGCTTCTTTGGAGGAGACAATGAAAAACTGTTTTTT	CASSFFGGDNEKLFF
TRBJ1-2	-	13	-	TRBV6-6	TGTGCCAGCAGTTACTCGAACCAATTAGACTACACCTTC	CASSYSNQLDYTF
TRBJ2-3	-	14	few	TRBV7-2	TGTGCCAGCAGCTTGGGACTTAGGACAGATACGCAGTATTTT	CASSLGLRTDTQYF
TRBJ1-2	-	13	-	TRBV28	TGTGCCAGCAGTTTAATAGCTAACTATGGCTACACCTTC	CASSLIANYGYTF
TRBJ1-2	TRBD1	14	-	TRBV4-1	TGCGCCAGCAGCCAAGTGGGGGACAGCTATGGCTACACCTTC	CASSQVGDSYGYTF
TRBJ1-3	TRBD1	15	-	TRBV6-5	TGTGCCAGCAGTCGGTACAGGGGTCCCGGGGGCACCATATATTTT	CASSRYRGPGGTIYF
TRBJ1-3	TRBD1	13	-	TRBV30	TGTGCCTGGAACAGGGGCTCTGGAAACACCATATATTTT	CAWNRGSGNTIYF
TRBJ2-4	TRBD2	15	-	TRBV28	TGTGCCAGCAGTTCAGCGGGAGGGCCGGGGGACATTCAGTACTTC	CASSSAGGPGDIQYF
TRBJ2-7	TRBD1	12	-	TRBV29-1	TGCAGCGTCACCGGGACAGGCTACGAGCAGTACTTC	CSVTGTGYEQYF
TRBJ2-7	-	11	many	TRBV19	TGTGCCACCGCTGACGGCCGCGGGCAGTACTTC	CATADGRGQYF
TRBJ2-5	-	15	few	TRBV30	TGTGCCTGGACCCCACGGGAGAGCGTACAAGAGACCCAGTACTTC	CAWTPRESVQETQYF